What follows describes a single T cell receptor (beta chain). The target antigen is unknown. This CDR3 contains 12 residues. V was shortened by 0 bases and J by 9 bases, with 3 bases between the two germline ends. These data originate in a study of identical twins. General study results and limits: Whereas memory repertoires showed no such difference, abundant cord blood beta clonotypes carried fewer insertions.

TCRdb re-analysed the 5' RACE reads in MiXCR, keeping a single row per CDR3 protein. The sample carries roughly 250,000 distinct CDR3 sequences, about 14% recorded once. Source material: memory (CD45RO+) T cells sorted from blood. The clonotype originates from a woman aged 18-29 years in good health. The rearrangement links TRBV12-3 or TRBV12-4 to TRBJ1-6; D gene ambiguous. The CDR3 reads CASSLAFSPLHF. The DNA of the CDR3 is TGTGCCAGCAGTTTAGCGTTTTCACCCCTCCACTTT.